This paragraph covers one T cell receptor (beta chain) sequence. This clone was observed once. Its recognized antigen is unknown. The input lacks base qualities; no much larger clone sits a single base away. The protocol used for the library was the immunoSEQ multiplex PCR assay. A mixture of 60 forward primers for TCR Vbeta segments and 13 reverse primers for TCR Jbeta segments was used in the multiplex PCR. The CDR3 region of rearranged TCR beta genes was amplified from genomic DNA by a multiplex PCR assay. Amplified TCR beta libraries were sequenced as 87-base-pair reads on the Illumina HiSeq System. The authors processed their data as follows. In a later analysis, around 80 million unique TCR beta chains were counted across the 690 or so repertoires, and roughly 11 million of these chains were shared by at least two donors. Raw reads were error-corrected and collapsed into unique sequences with a nearest-neighbor algorithm that merged closely related sequences to remove PCR and sequencing errors. V, D and J gene segments were assigned by aligning CDR3 sequences to IMGT reference sequences. For a sequence to be retained, a match of at least six nucleotides to both a V gene segment and a J gene segment was required. Rearrangements were classified as productive when the CDR3 lacked stop codons and remained in frame with V and J, and all other rearrangements were classified as non-productive. CDR3 was defined by IMGT convention, running from the second conserved V-encoded cysteine to the conserved J-encoded phenylalanine. The earlier analysis of 500 to 600 of the donors excluded sequences that lacked an unambiguous match to a single V gene segment. In an earlier analysis of approximately 590 of the donors, a V segment was called functional when productive rearrangements were above 56.7%, and segregating when the standard deviation between donors exceeded 5%. A statistical classification framework was built for diagnosing cytomegalovirus status from the catalog of TCR beta chain sequences. V and J gene assignment, in a later analysis, came from comparing TCR nucleotide sequences with IMGT/GENE-DB human TR gene sequences. In a later analysis, CDR3 sequences and most-parsimonious VDJ recombination scenarios were assigned using the TCRdist pipeline. In a later analysis, every TCR beta chain was defined by the combination of its CDR3 amino acid sequence and its V-gene family, and reads without a unique V-gene family were dropped. To address suspected cross-contamination and a sequencing artifact, a later analysis removed around 600 highly shared, low-generation-probability nucleotide sequences. A later analysis calculated a clonal expansion index for each public chain from normalized within-repertoire ranks of inferred template counts. Generation probabilities in a later analysis came from a VDJ recombination model fitted to out-of-frame rearrangements, and those results were checked against IGoR. In a later analysis, TCR-TCR, TCR-HLA and TCR-CMV co-occurrence was scored with hypergeometric tests, and a repertoire-size bias correction was applied to TCR pairs. To estimate false discovery rates, a later analysis permuted the HLA or CMV assignments 20 times. In a later analysis, co-occurring TCRs were grouped using DBSCAN, and TCRdist sequence similarity was added for clustering within HLA-allele-positive subsets. For co-occurrence clustering, repertoires with fewer than 30,000 or more than 120,000 public chains were excluded, along with a handful of repertoires with anomalous nucleotide sharing. TCRdb mirrors the immuneACCESS table, restricted to in-frame sequences. Some clones are absent from its copies; in checked studies, under half trace to an unresolved V gene, and the reason for the others is unknown. V and J calls plus clone size are reproduced from that table; the DNA served to infer D and trimming. For this sample the table gives 180,000 or so clones, of which 76% were detected only once. The top ten clonotypes cover 2.5% of the sample.

The data are from a study of cytomegalovirus exposure and HLA in healthy donors listed by TCRdb under 2017. Background for the entire study: An earlier analysis of several hundred of the donors reported roughly 300 Gb of sequence data and some 100 million unique TCR beta sequences from about 200 million T cells. An early release that covered 500 to 800 HLA-typed donors contained approximately 320 gigabases of sequencing data and 65 million to 100 million unique TCR sequences. Of the roughly 400 genotyped donors, 81% were placed in the genetic ancestry cluster associated with self-reported Caucasian donors. The study was designed to test whether signatures of past pathogen exposure could be identified by cataloging public T cell receptors. Using immunosequencing, the study profiled T cell repertoires from roughly 650 subjects and related those repertoires to cytomegalovirus serostatus. A separate validation cohort of some 130 different subjects was used in addition to the roughly 720-subject first cohort. To predict cytomegalovirus infection status, the study combined high-throughput TCR immunosequencing, statistical association of individual TCRs with disease status, and machine learning. To study patterns of TCR occurrence, a later analysis re-analyzed previously published TCR beta repertoires from just over 650 donors and added high-resolution HLA genotyping. Rather than drawing on any new phenotypic data, the later analysis identified candidate immune exposures from TCR beta sequences and the way those sequences occurred across donors. An earlier analysis of fewer than 700 of the donors applied high-throughput TCR beta sequencing to assess whether each TCR beta V gene segment acted as functional or pseudogenic. Donor age, sex, ethnicity and CMV serostatus were compiled alongside the repertoire data. A later genetic analysis took genome-wide SNP genotypes for about 65% of the 666 donors and used that subset as a discovery cohort. Every discovery cohort repertoire had been produced on one sequencing platform. HLA typing covered class I and class II loci at four-digit resolution. The number of typed donors differed by locus: roughly 620-640 for A, B, C, DRB1 and DQB1; 500 to 550 for DQA1; around 580 for DPA1; and around 450 for DPB1. Because of strong linkage in the cohort, roughly five DR-DQ haplotypes were treated as single units for association and clustering. Among under 450 genotyped donors of the cohort, an average of approximately 230,000 unique TCR beta nucleotide sequences were sequenced per donor, around 18% of them non-productive. The paper's findings and limits, for the study overall: When HLA alleles, especially DR and DQ, strongly co-occurred, attributing TCR associations to individual alleles was difficult. In this cohort, only TCR beta chains were sequenced, and detectable features were limited by the absence of alpha or paired-chain data. According to a later analysis, parvovirus B19, influenza, CMV and Epstein-Barr virus appeared linked to several top co-occurrence clusters. A further reported finding was that TCR beta sequences accurately predicted the HLA-A and HLA-B alleles for most subjects in the first cohort. Because counts were too low, 15 to 20 rarely observed V segments, including chromosome 9 orphons, were excluded from the earlier analysis of about 500 of the donors. For the cohort, immune exposure information was limited to CMV serostatus. A later analysis associated 16,951 TCR beta sequences with specific HLA alleles at a false discovery rate of 0.05. A cluster of highly shared sequence variants was judged likely to represent a technical artifact of the sequencing pipeline. In a later genetic analysis, a missense DCLRE1C variant was associated with V-gene and J-gene trimming of TCR beta chains, and the association was replicated in an independent cohort. The 87-base-pair reads could not distinguish some IMGT-functional V segments, including TRBV6-2 and TRBV6-3, so those segments were excluded. Sequencing depth was assumed to be roughly uniform across donors in the presence/absence analyses, though that assumption may not hold. In a later analysis, TCR association rates were found to vary across HLA loci, with the most associated TCRs seen for DRB1 alleles and the fewest for HLA-C alleles. In both the original and validation cohorts, the classifier was reported to diagnose cytomegalovirus status with high specificity and sensitivity. According to a later analysis, most CMV-associated TCR beta chains appeared to be HLA-restricted, and the HLA associations seemed to be driven largely by CMV exposure. Compared with the 666-donor mean, donors in an Asian-associated ancestry cluster had fewer N-insertions in productive TCRs, according to a later genetic analysis. Compared with equally common non-associated chains, HLA-associated TCR beta chains in a later analysis were more clonally expanded and had lower generation probabilities. Most TCR sequences were seen in very few donors, while some public TCRs were found in many individuals. It was suggested by the authors that the approach could potentially be generalized to other disease states and immunological phenotypes. Because HLA typing was unavailable for some donors at each locus, only the typed subset was used in association tests. Three of the identified cytomegalovirus-associated TCR beta chains were confirmed in vitro to be specific for cytomegalovirus antigens. Linkage disequilibrium might explain the correlated functional status among segregating V segments, but an unknown experimental factor could not be excluded. In the study, around 160 TCR beta chains were listed as associated with cytomegalovirus. In an earlier analysis of some 500 of the donors, most TCR beta V segments were observed in productive rearrangements about 87% or about 30% of the time, broadly matching IMGT annotations.

In total, more than 500 healthy bone marrow donors made up the cohort. All cohort members were sampled while nominally healthy, although unrecorded immune exposures were likely present. The donor was CMV seropositive and belonged to the group of more than 250 seropositive cohort members. Every donor gave a peripheral blood sample, and the peripheral blood mononuclear cells from that sample were used for TCR beta sequencing. The Qiagen DNeasy Blood Extraction Kit was used to extract genomic DNA from the blood cell samples. Via the germline V gene (reference sequence), CDR1 is SEHNR and CDR2 FQNEAQ. There are 16 amino acids in the CDR3, from cysteine to phenylalanine inclusive. The sequence is cut down to CDR3 DNA, 48 bases in frame from base 1. V is trimmed back by 3 bases and J by 3 bases, and the junction contains 6 bases that no gene match accounts for.

The source of this sequence is a woman aged 25 to 39 in good health and CMV-seropositive. Sequencing was carried out using PBMCs. Recombination joined TRBV7-9 with TRBJ2-1; TRBD2 aligns with 9 central bases. For the CDR3, the sequence is CASSFIVAGDYNEQFF. The DNA sequence is TGTGCCAGCAGCTTCATAGTAGCGGGGGACTACAATGAGCAGTTCTTC.